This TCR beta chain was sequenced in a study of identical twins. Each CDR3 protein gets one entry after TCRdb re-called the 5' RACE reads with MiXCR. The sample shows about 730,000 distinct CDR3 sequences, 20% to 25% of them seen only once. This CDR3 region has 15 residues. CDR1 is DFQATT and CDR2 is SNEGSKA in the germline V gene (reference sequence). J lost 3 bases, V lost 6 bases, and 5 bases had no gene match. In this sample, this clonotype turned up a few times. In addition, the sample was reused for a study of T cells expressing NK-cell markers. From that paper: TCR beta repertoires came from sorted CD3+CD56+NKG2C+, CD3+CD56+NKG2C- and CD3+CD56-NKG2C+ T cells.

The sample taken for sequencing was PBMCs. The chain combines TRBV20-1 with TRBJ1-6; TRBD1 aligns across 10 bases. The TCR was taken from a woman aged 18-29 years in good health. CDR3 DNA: TGCAGTGCCAGGACAGGGGGGTACTATAATTCACCCCTCCACTTT. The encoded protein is CSARTGGYYNSPLHF.